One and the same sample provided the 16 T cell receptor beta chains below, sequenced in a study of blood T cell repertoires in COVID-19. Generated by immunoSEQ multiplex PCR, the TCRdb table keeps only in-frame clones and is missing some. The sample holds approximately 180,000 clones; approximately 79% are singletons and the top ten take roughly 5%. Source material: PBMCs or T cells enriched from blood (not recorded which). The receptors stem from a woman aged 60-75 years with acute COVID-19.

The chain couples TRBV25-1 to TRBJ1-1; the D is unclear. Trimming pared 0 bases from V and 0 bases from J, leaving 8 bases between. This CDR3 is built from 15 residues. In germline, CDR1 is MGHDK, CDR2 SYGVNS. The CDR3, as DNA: TGTGCCAGCAGTGAATACGCAGATATGAACACTGAAGCTTTCTTT. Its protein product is CASSEYADMNTEAFF.

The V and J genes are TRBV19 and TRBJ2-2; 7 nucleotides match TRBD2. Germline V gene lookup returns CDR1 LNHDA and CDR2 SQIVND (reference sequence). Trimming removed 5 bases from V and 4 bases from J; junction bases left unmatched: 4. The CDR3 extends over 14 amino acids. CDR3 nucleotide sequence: TGTGCCAGTAGTGCGGGAGCCTCCACCGGGGAGCTGTTTTTT. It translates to CASSAGASTGELFF.

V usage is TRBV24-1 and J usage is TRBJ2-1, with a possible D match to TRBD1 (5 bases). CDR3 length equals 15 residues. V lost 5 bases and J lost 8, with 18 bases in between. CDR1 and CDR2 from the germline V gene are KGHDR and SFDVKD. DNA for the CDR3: TGTGCCACCAGTGTTTCCGGAAGGGGCGCCTATGAGCAGTTCTTC. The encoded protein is CATSVSGRGAYEQFF.

The CDR3 spells CASSSGTVSEKLFF. The CDR3 DNA reads TGTGCCAGCAGCTCAGGCACAGTTTCTGAAAAACTGTTTTTT. J is TRBJ1-4 and V is TRBV11-2, with D unclear. Germline CDR1 and CDR2: SGHAT and FQNNGV. V lost 4 bases and J lost 7, with 13 bases in between. The CDR3 consists of 14 residues.

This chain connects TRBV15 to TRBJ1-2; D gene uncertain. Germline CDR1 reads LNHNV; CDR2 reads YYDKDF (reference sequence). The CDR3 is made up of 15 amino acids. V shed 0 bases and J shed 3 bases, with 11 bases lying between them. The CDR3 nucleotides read TGTGCCACCAGCAGAGATCGAATAGTATACTATGGCTACACCTTC. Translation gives CATSRDRIVYYGYTF. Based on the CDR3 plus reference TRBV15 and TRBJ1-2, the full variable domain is DAMVIQNPRYQVTQFGKPVTLSCSQTLNHNVMYWYQQKSSQAPKLLFHYYDKDFNNEADTPDNFQSRRPNTSFCFLDIRSPGLGDTAMYLCATSRDRIVYYGYTFGSGTRLTVV.

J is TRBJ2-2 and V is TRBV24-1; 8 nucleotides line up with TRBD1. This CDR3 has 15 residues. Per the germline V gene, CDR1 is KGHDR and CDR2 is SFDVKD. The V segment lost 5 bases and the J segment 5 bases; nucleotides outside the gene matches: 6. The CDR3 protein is CATSVQGAETGELFF. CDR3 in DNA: TGTGCCACCAGTGTGCAGGGGGCGGAAACCGGGGAGCTGTTTTTT.

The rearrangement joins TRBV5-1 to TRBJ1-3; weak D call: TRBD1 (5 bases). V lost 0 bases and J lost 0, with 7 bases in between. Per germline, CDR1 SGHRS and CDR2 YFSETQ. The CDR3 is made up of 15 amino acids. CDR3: CASSLGQSSGNTIYF. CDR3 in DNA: TGCGCCAGCAGCTTGGGACAGTCCTCTGGAAACACCATATATTTT.

In DNA, the CDR3 is TGTGCCAGCATGGGGGACAACGGCCGACTCGCCGGGGAGCTGTTTTTT. Amino acid sequence: CASMGDNGRLAGELFF. The genes are TRBV11-2 and TRBJ2-2; D possibly corresponds to TRBD1 (6 bases). Trimming cost V 7 bases and J 6 bases, with 21 bases left between them. This CDR3 contains 16 residues. Per germline, CDR1 SGHAT and CDR2 FQNNGV.

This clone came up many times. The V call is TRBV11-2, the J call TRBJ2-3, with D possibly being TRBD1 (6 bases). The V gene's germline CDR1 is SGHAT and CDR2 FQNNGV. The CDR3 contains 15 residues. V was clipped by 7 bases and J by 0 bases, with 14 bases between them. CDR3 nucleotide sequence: TGTGCCAGCACCCCCTACAGGGCCAGCACAGATACGCAGTATTTT. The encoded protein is CASTPYRASTDTQYF.

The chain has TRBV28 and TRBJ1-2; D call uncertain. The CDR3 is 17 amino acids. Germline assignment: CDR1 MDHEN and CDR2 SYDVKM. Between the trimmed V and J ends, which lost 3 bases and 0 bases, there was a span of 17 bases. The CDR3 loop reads CASSFHFDSSSNYGYTF. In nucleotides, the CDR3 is TGTGCCAGCAGTTTTCACTTCGATTCATCATCTAACTATGGCTACACCTTC.

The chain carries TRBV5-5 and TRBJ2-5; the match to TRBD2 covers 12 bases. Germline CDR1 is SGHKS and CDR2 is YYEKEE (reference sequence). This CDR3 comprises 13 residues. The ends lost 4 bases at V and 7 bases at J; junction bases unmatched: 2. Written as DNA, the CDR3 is TGTGCCAGCAGCCAGACTAGCGGGGGGACCCAGTACTTC. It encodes CASSQTSGGTQYF.

The CDR3 bases are TGTGCCAGCAGCCGGACTAGCGGGGGGAGGGGAGAGACCCAGTACTTC. Translating gives CASSRTSGGRGETQYF. The chain combines TRBV5-4 with TRBJ2-5; TRBD2 matches 14 bases. The length of the CDR3 is 16 residues. The germline V gene encodes CDR1 SGHNT and CDR2 YYREEE (reference sequence). Trimming at V came to 4 bases and at J to 4 bases, leaving 6 bases not matched to a gene.

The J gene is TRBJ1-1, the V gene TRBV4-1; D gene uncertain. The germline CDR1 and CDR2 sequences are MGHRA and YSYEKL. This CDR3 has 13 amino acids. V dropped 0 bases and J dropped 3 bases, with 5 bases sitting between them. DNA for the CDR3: TGCGCCAGCAGCCAAGAGTCCTACACTGAAGCTTTCTTT. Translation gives CASSQESYTEAFF.

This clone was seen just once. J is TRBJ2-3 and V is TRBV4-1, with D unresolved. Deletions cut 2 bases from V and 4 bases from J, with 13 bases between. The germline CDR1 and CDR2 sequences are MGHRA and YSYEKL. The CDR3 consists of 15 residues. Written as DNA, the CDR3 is TGCGCCAGCAGCCAACCTACCCGCCGGGCAGATACGCAGTATTTT. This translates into CASSQPTRRADTQYF.

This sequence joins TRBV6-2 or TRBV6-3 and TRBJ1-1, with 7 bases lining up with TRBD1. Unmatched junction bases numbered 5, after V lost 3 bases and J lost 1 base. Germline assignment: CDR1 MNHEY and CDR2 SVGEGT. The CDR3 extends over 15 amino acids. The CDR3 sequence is CASSYKGARNTEAFF. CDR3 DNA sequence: TGTGCCAGCAGTTATAAGGGGGCGCGGAACACTGAAGCTTTCTTT.

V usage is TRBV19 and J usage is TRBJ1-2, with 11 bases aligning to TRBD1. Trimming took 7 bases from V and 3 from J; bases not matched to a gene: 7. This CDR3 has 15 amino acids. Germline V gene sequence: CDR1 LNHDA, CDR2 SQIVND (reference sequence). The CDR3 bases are TGTGCCAGTACCCTTGAGGGACAGGGGGACTATGGCTACACCTTC. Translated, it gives CASTLEGQGDYGYTF.